Shown below are 3 T cell receptor beta chains from a single sample sequenced in a study of blood T cell repertoires in COVID-19. Repertoires were generated with immunoSEQ multiplex PCR, while TCRdb's copy carries only in-frame clones and drops some. The table has hundreds of thousands of clones, more than 75% seen once. The sequenced material came from PBMCs or T cells enriched from blood (not recorded which). The receptors originated from a man aged 35 to 55 in a cohort exposed to, infected with or recovered from COVID-19 (not recorded which).

This chain uses TRBV10-3 with TRBJ2-3; D is perhaps TRBD1 (7 bases). Germline values: CDR1 ENHRY, CDR2 SYGVKD. The CDR3 is 15 amino acids. V was pared by 3 bases and J by 6 bases, with 16 bases between. The CDR3: CAISDGQGGDDTQYF. CDR3 nucleotides: TGTGCCATCAGTGATGGGCAGGGGGGCGACGATACGCAGTATTTT.

This chain connects TRBV18 to TRBJ1-2; perhaps TRBD1 as D (6 bases). CDR3 size: 14 residues. V was cut by 5 bases and J by 0 bases, with 10 bases left in between. Germline V gene data show CDR1 as KGHSH and CDR2 as LQKENI. In DNA, the CDR3 is TGTGCCAGCTCATGGGACAAAGCTAACTATGGCTACACCTTC. Translation: CASSWDKANYGYTF.

This chain joins TRBV5-1 and TRBJ1-1; D ambiguous. The V end lost 0 bases, the J end lost 1 base, and 13 bases lay between the germline ends. In germline, CDR1 is SGHRS, CDR2 YFSETQ. The CDR3 runs to 16 residues. The CDR3 loop reads CASSLGPSLENTEAFF. CDR3 bases: TGCGCCAGCAGCTTGGGACCGTCTCTAGAGAACACTGAAGCTTTCTTT.